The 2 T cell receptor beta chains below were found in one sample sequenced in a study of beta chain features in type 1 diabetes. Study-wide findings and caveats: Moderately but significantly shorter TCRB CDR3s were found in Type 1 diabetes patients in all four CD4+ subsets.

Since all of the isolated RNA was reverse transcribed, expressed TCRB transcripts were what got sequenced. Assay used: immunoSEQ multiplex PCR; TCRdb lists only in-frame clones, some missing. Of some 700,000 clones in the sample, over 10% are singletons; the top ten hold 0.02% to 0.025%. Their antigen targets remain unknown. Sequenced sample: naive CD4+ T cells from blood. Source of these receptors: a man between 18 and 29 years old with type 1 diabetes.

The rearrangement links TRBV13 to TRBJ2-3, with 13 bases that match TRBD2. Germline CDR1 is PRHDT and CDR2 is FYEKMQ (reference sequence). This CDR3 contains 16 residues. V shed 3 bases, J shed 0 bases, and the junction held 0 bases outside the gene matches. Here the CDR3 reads CASSLGLAGSTDTQYF. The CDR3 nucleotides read TGTGCCAGCAGCTTGGGACTAGCGGGAAGCACAGATACGCAGTATTTT.

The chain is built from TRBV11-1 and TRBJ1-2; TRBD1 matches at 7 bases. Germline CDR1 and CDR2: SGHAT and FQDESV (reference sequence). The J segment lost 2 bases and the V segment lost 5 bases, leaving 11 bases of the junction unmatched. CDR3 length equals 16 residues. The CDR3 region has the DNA TGTGCCAGCAGCCAGACGACAGGGCTAGAAAACTATGGCTACACCTTC. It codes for CASSQTTGLENYGYTF.